The 9 T cell receptor beta chains below were found in one sample sequenced in a study of blood T cells in healthy people across ages. The authors ran a second PCR of about 7 to 12 cycles using a sample-barcoded 5' primer and a J-beta primer mix. TCRdb ran MiXCR on the 5' RACE reads and lists one entry per CDR3 protein. The sample records roughly 1,800,000 distinct CDR3 sequences, roughly 52% being singletons. The sample comprised blood. All receptors derive from a woman in her forties in good health.

This clonotype has a handful of counts. The chain couples TRBV28 to TRBJ2-3; 7 bases map to TRBD2. The germline gives CDR1 MDHEN, CDR2 SYDVKM. V shed 6 bases and J 2 bases; nucleotides not matched to a gene: 11. There are 16 residues in the CDR3. CDR3 loop: CASSPQAGRTTDTQYF. Written as DNA, the CDR3 is TGTGCCAGCAGCCCACAAGCGGGGAGAACCACAGATACGCAGTATTTT.

This chain connects TRBV20-1 to TRBJ2-7; TRBD1 agrees at 12 bases. Germline V CDR1 and CDR2: DFQATT, SNEGSKA (reference sequence). This CDR3 region has 16 residues. With V trimmed by 3 bases and J by 5 bases, 11 bases remained unmatched. CDR3 sequence reads: CSARGDPGQGANEQYF. Here the CDR3 DNA reads TGCAGTGCTAGGGGCGATCCGGGACAGGGGGCGAACGAGCAGTACTTC.

The genes are TRBV20-1 and TRBJ2-1; no clear D. The CDR3 has 11 amino acids. V lost 6 bases and J 10 bases, leaving 13 bases between the germline ends. Germline V lookup: CDR1 DFQATT, CDR2 SNEGSKA (reference sequence). The CDR3 protein is CSARPKYEQFF. The CDR3 DNA reads TGCAGTGCGAGACCGAAGTACGAGCAGTTCTTC.

The V and J genes are TRBV7-2 and TRBJ1-4; unclear D gene. The CDR3 consists of 14 residues. Trimming stripped 1 base from V and 7 bases from J, with 10 bases between. The V gene's germline CDR1 is SGHTA and CDR2 FQGNSA. CDR3: CASSLEGEGEKLFF. For the CDR3, the DNA is TGTGCCAGCAGCTTAGAGGGAGAGGGTGAAAAACTGTTTTTT.

The genes are TRBV28 and TRBJ1-2; a weak D match, TRBD1 (6 bases). The CDR3 spans 12 residues. Trimming took off 8 bases at V and 8 bases at J, with 15 bases between the two ends. Germline V gene lookup returns CDR1 MDHEN and CDR2 SYDVKM. CDR3 residues: CASRSDSRGYTF. Written as DNA, the CDR3 is TGTGCCAGCCGCTCGGACAGCCGGGGCTACACCTTC.

This clonotype was found a few times. The gene calls are TRBV27 and TRBJ2-1, with 11 bases identical to TRBD2. CDR1 and CDR2 (germline): MNHEY, SMNVEV (reference sequence). The J segment lost 6 bases and the V segment lost 3 bases, leaving 4 bases of the junction unmatched. This CDR3 is 15 amino acids long. CDR3 amino acids: CASSFVAGGFNEQFF. CDR3 coding DNA: TGTGCCAGCAGTTTTGTAGCGGGGGGGTTCAATGAGCAGTTCTTC.

The chain recombines TRBV11-1 with TRBJ2-3, with TRBD2 matching 12 bases. Germline assignment: CDR1 SGHAT and CDR2 FQDESV (reference sequence). The CDR3 contains 21 residues. With V trimmed by 4 bases and J by 0 bases, 17 bases remained unmatched. CDR3 amino acids: CASSSRRSRLAGETSTDTQYF. DNA of the CDR3: TGTGCCAGCAGCTCGCGCCGCAGCAGACTAGCGGGGGAGACAAGCACAGATACGCAGTATTTT.

The chain has TRBV24-1 and TRBJ2-3, with 9 positions matching TRBD2. The CDR3 runs 19 residues. CDR1 and CDR2 (germline): KGHDR, SFDVKD. V gave up 2 bases and J gave up 4 bases; unmatched junction bases: 15. CDR3 in DNA: TGTGCCACCAGTGATTCCTTAGCGGGGGCATCCCATGTGTCAGATACGCAGTATTTT. Translation: CATSDSLAGASHVSDTQYF.

About this clonotype itself: A read error may account for a junction end that differs from germline. The chain carries TRBV12-3 or TRBV12-4 and TRBJ1-2, with D possibly TRBD1 on 6 matching bases. CDR3 length equals 15 residues. The CDR3 reads CASSLLTGTDYDYTF. The CDR3 bases are TGTGCCAGCAGTTTATTAACAGGGACCGACTATGACTACACCTTC.